The 13 T cell receptor beta chains below all came from one sample that was sequenced in a study of a mutant IDH1 vaccine in newly diagnosed glioma. Described time point: baseline, week 1 (first vaccination visit). Treatment reported: pre-vaccination baseline after standard-of-care therapy. This table comes from immunoSEQ multiplex PCR, and its TCRdb copy is limited to in-frame clones, with some not included. The sample consists of about 92,000 clones, 83% of them appearing once. The source was PBMCs, collected from a glioma patient treated with radiotherapy, temozolomide or both. These receptors were taken from a woman aged 50 to 65 with glioma.

The chain combines TRBV18 with TRBJ1-1; no clear D. This CDR3 contains 14 residues. Trimming removed 0 bases at V and 4 bases at J, with 9 bases between. Germline V lookup: CDR1 KGHSH, CDR2 LQKENI. CDR3 sequence: CASSPPVRATEAFF. The CDR3 DNA is TGTGCCAGCTCACCACCGGTAAGGGCCACTGAAGCTTTCTTT.

The V gene is TRBV4-3, the J gene TRBJ1-4; possible D gene TRBD1, 5 bases. The V gene's germline CDR1 is LGHNA and CDR2 YSLEER. The V end was cut by 0 bases, the J end by 6 bases, with 17 bases between. CDR3 size: 17 residues. This CDR3 reads CASSQDFGRGRHEKLFF. The CDR3 DNA reads TGCGCCAGCAGCCAAGACTTCGGGAGGGGTAGGCATGAAAAACTGTTTTTT.

The genes are TRBV10-2 and TRBJ1-2, with 9 bases lining up with TRBD1. The CDR3 contains 16 residues. V was clipped by 5 bases and J by 0 bases; unmatched bases: 7. Germline loops: CDR1 WSHSY, CDR2 SAAADI. For the CDR3, the DNA is TGCGCCAGCAGTCCCGACAGGGGGGCATCTAACTATGGCTACACCTTC. Translation: CASSPDRGASNYGYTF.

The rearrangement joins TRBV5-4 to TRBJ1-3, with 7 bases fitting TRBD1. Germline V gene sequence: CDR1 SGHNT, CDR2 YYREEE (reference sequence). This CDR3 has 15 amino acids. Trimming at V came to 0 bases and at J to 2 bases, leaving 2 bases not matched to a gene. The CDR3 here is CASSLDGTAGNTIYF. The DNA for the CDR3 is TGTGCCAGCAGCTTGGATGGGACAGCTGGAAACACCATATATTTT. The full variable domain, rest sourced from reference TRBV5-4 and TRBJ1-3, is ETGVTQSPTHLIKTRGQQVTLRCSSQSGHNTVSWYQQALGQGPQFIFQYYREEENGRGNFPPRFSGLQFPNYSSELNVNALELDDSALYLCASSLDGTAGNTIYFGEGSWLTVV.

V is TRBV19 and J is TRBJ1-1; D perhaps matches TRBD1 (5 bases). V gave up 9 bases and J gave up 0 bases, with 17 bases separating them. The germline V gene has CDR1 LNHDA and CDR2 SQIVND (reference sequence). There are 15 residues in the CDR3. In DNA, the CDR3 is TGTGCCAGCTCAGCAGGGTTCCTTATGAACACTGAAGCTTTCTTT. This gives the protein CASSAGFLMNTEAFF.

The chain couples TRBV14 to TRBJ1-3, with D unresolved. Germline V CDR1 and CDR2: SGHDN, FVKESK. V was trimmed by 1 base and J by 4 bases, leaving 5 bases between them. The CDR3 is 13 residues long. The chain's CDR3 is CASSQVSGNTIYF. The DNA of the CDR3 is TGTGCCAGCAGCCAAGTGTCAGGAAACACCATATATTTT.

The chain joins TRBV4-1 to TRBJ2-1; D tentatively fits TRBD1 or TRBD2 (5 bases each). Germline lookup yields CDR1 MGHRA and CDR2 YSYEKL. With 5 bases removed from V and 6 bases from J, the gap between germline ends came to 14 bases. The CDR3 has 14 residues. In DNA, the CDR3 is TGCGCCAGCAGCTCCCGGGACCGTATCAATGAGCAGTTCTTC. Translated: CASSSRDRINEQFF.

The CDR3 loop is CASSPREGARRSNQPQHF. In nucleotides, the CDR3 is TGTGCCAGCAGCCCCCGGGAGGGGGCAAGAAGGAGCAATCAGCCCCAGCATTTT. V gene TRBV7-6 combines with J gene TRBJ1-5, with 7 bases that match TRBD1. Germline CDR1 SGHVS, CDR2 FNYEAQ. Trimming at V came to 5 bases and at J to 1 base, leaving 14 bases not matched to a gene. The CDR3 contains 18 residues.

The chain recombines TRBV6-1 with TRBJ2-7, with 12 positions matching TRBD1. Germline lookup yields CDR1 MNHNS and CDR2 SASEGT. V lost 4 bases to trimming and J lost 7 bases; unmatched junction nucleotides: 8. The CDR3 runs to 15 residues. The CDR3 DNA is TGTGCCAGCAGTGCCCTGGGACAGGGGGCAGGGGAGCAGTACTTC. This encodes CASSALGQGAGEQYF.

This chain connects TRBV6-5 to TRBJ1-3; the D is unclear. The CDR3 covers 15 residues. Germline V gene lookup returns CDR1 MNHEY and CDR2 SVGAGI. V was pared by 6 bases and J by 0 bases, with 12 bases between. DNA for the CDR3: TGTGCCAGCAGCCTTGACGGATACTCTGGAAACACCATATATTTT. Its protein product is CASSLDGYSGNTIYF.

The chain joins TRBV4-3 to TRBJ1-1; the D gene is possibly TRBD1 (5 bases). Germline V gene sequence: CDR1 LGHNA, CDR2 YSLEER. The CDR3 contains 13 residues. With 0 bases removed from V and 9 bases from J, the gap between germline ends came to 11 bases. The CDR3 is CASSQDSGTQAFF. CDR3 nucleotide sequence: TGCGCCAGCAGCCAAGATTCTGGGACCCAAGCTTTCTTT.

Details on this clone: Germline is not matched at one junction end, which may reflect a read error. The genes are TRBV4-1 and TRBJ2-1, with 10 bases matching TRBD2. Germline-derived CDR1 and CDR2 are MGHRA and YSYEKL. The CDR3 loop spans 18 amino acids. For the CDR3, the DNA is TGCGCCAGCAGGCAAGAAGACCTAGCGGGGGCCGTTTATCATGAGCAGTTCTTC. Its translation: CASRQEDLAGAVYHEQFF.

The chain employs TRBV6-1 and TRBJ1-5; a weak D match, TRBD1 (5 bases). Trimming stripped 3 bases from V and 0 bases from J, with 9 bases between. The CDR3 totals 15 residues. CDR1 is MNHNS and CDR2 is SASEGT in the germline V gene. CDR3 amino acids: CASSDRQNSNQPQHF. CDR3 nucleotide sequence: TGTGCCAGCAGTGATAGACAGAATAGCAATCAGCCCCAGCATTTT.